Sequencing of this T cell receptor (beta chain) was carried out in a study of blood T cell repertoires in COVID-19 (dated by TCRdb to the early 2020s). About the study as a whole: The collaborator samples originated in the United States, Italy and Spain and spanned the acute and convalescent phases of COVID-19. Subjects who had been exposed to COVID-19, were actively infected with it, or had recovered from it provided the deeply sampled blood TCRbeta repertoires that made up the dataset. Where available, HLA class I and class II types were taken from metadata supplied by the sample provider and were not determined by assay-based typing. Sample metadata almost always included a de-identified subject ID, COVID-19 status, age in years and sex. The material from the prospective study consisted of cDNA or gDNA derived from T cells, B-cell-depleted T cells, or PBMCs. Samples were obtained from the ongoing ImmuneRACE study (first 160 participants) and from 1,254 subjects provided by 6 global collaborators. The repertoires were made available in a free public database intended to serve as a resource for research on the immune response to SARS-CoV-2. Study-wide conclusions, independent of this receptor: The quantity of clinical and demographic metadata differed by source and by participant and was supplied without curation.

TCRbeta CDR3 regions were amplified from genomic DNA by means of the immunoSEQ Assay, a bias-controlled multiplex PCR. The authors processed their data as follows. Within the assay, amplification of reference gene primers was used to estimate how many nucleated cells each sample contained. Sequence reads were collapsed and filtered to measure the absolute abundance of every unique TCRbeta CDR3 rearrangement. For each sample, productive Simpson clonality was calculated as the square root of Simpson's diversity index over productive rearrangements. In its TCRdb copy, this immuneACCESS table keeps in-frame sequences only and misses some clones. Where compared with another copy, unresolved V genes explain less than half of these, and the others have no known cause. V and J calls and clone size follow that table, whereas D and trimming were derived from the DNA. The sample includes 95,000 to 150,000 clones, with about four fifths observed a single time. 2.3% of the sample rests with the top ten.

Taken from the germline V gene (reference sequence), the CDR1 and CDR2 loops are LNHDA and SQIVND. The CDR3 holds 14 amino acids from the cysteine to the phenylalanine. The kept DNA is CDR3 alone, 42 bases in frame from the first base. V loses 6 bases of germline sequence and J loses 4 bases, and the interval between the two ends is 16 bases. Whole blood was collected in K2EDTA tubes by collaborating institutions according to the institutions' own protocols. For TCRbeta analysis, collaborator samples were shipped as frozen whole blood, as isolated PBMCs, or as DNA extracted from either sample type. Of note for this clone: Its antigen is not yet known. Base qualities are missing; no much larger clone stands one base away.

The TCR sequence derives from a man between 65 and 85 years old with acute or convalescent COVID-19. Sequenced sample: peripheral blood. The chain joins TRBV19 to TRBJ2-7; TRBD2 could be the D gene, as 6 bases match. Here the CDR3 is given as CASSPRGTRYEQYF. The DNA reads TGTGCCAGTAGCCCCCGCGGGACGAGATACGAGCAGTACTTC.